These 18 T cell receptor beta chains originate from one sample sequenced in a study of OX40 agonist ivuxolimab in advanced cancers. Produced via immunoSEQ multiplex PCR; TCRdb's table is partial and in-frame only. The repertoire consists of roughly 49,000 clones, with 88% occurring once and the leading ten covering about 48%. The sample in question was CD4+ or CD8+ T cells sorted from blood, obtained in a trial of the OX40 agonist ivuxolimab. The receptor source for this set is an adult with an advanced solid tumor such as melanoma, head and neck, liver or kidney cancer.

This clone was picked up one time. The V call is TRBV7-2, the J call TRBJ2-5, with 14 bases that match TRBD2. CDR1 and CDR2 (germline): SGHTA, FQGNSA. Trimming took 5 bases from V and 5 from J; bases not matched to a gene: 16. The CDR3 extends over 19 amino acids. Here the CDR3 DNA reads TGTGCCAGCAGCCAACCGAGGACTAGCGGGGGGCAAGGGTGGGAGACCCAGTACTTC. The encoded protein is CASSQPRTSGGQGWETQYF.

This clone was seen a few times. The rearrangement uses TRBV11-2 and TRBJ1-2; D perhaps matches TRBD1 (5 bases). In germline, CDR1 is SGHAT, CDR2 FQNNGV. The CDR3 has 13 residues. The ends were cut back, 3 bases at V and 2 bases at J, with 7 bases in the middle. CDR3 bases: TGTGCCAGCAGCTTTGGGGGAAACTATGGCTACACCTTC. Amino acid sequence: CASSFGGNYGYTF.

The genes are TRBV6-5 and TRBJ1-1; D unresolved. The germline CDR1 and CDR2 sequences are MNHEY and SVGAGI. Trimming took 0 bases from V and 1 from J, leaving 9 bases between them. The CDR3 contains 15 residues. CDR3 nucleotides: TGTGCCAGCAGTTACTCTTTCCGGGAGAACACTGAAGCTTTCTTT. Protein sequence: CASSYSFRENTEAFF.

The genes are TRBV10-2 and TRBJ1-1, with a tentative D call TRBD1 (5 bases). The V gene's germline CDR1 is WSHSY and CDR2 SAAADI. The germline V and J ends were trimmed by 0 bases and 1 base, with 15 bases remaining between them. There are 17 residues in the CDR3. DNA of the CDR3: TGCGCCAGCAGTGAGTCGATGAGACAGCAACCGAACACTGAAGCTTTCTTT. Its protein is CASSESMRQQPNTEAFF.

The V gene is TRBV7-3, the J gene TRBJ1-1; a weak D match, TRBD1 (5 bases). Deletions cut 5 bases from V and 4 bases from J, with 14 bases between. The CDR3 sequence is 14 residues long. CDR1 is SGHTA and CDR2 is FQGTGA in the germline V gene. The CDR3 bases are TGTGCCAGCAGCCCGGGACGGCTGGGCACTGAAGCTTTCTTT. Encoded protein: CASSPGRLGTEAFF. Together with reference TRBV7-3 and TRBJ1-1, the CDR3 gives the full variable domain: GAGVSQTPSNKVTEKGKYVELRCDPISGHTALYWYRQSLGQGPEFLIYFQGTGAADDSGLPNDRFFAVRPEGSVSTLKIQRTERGDSAVYLCASSPGRLGTEAFFGQGTRLTVV.

The J gene is TRBJ1-2, the V gene TRBV19, with D possibly being TRBD1 (6 bases). Germline V gives CDR1 LNHDA, CDR2 SQIVND (reference sequence). Between the trimmed V and J ends, which lost 7 bases and 2 bases, there was a span of 14 bases. This CDR3 comprises 14 residues. CDR3 in amino acids: CASKEQGPNYGYTF. In nucleotides, the CDR3 is TGTGCCAGTAAAGAACAGGGCCCCAACTATGGCTACACCTTC.

This clone was observed once. The chain couples TRBV5-1 to TRBJ2-1; TRBD2 matches 8 bases. From germline, CDR1 is SGHRS and CDR2 YFSETQ. V shed 4 bases, J shed 0 bases, and the junction held 3 bases outside the gene matches. The CDR3 extends over 15 amino acids. CDR3 DNA: TGCGCCAGCAGCCCCGGGACTAGCTCCTACAATGAGCAGTTCTTC. Translated, it gives CASSPGTSSYNEQFF.

This chain links TRBV5-1 with TRBJ2-6, with 8 bases fitting TRBD1. The CDR3 contains 18 residues. J gave up 0 bases and V 6 bases, and 11 bases lay outside the gene matches. Germline-derived CDR1 and CDR2 are SGHRS and YFSETQ. The CDR3 sequence is CASTNPGGFSSGANVLTF. For the CDR3, the DNA is TGCGCCAGCACCAACCCAGGGGGCTTCAGCTCTGGGGCCAACGTCCTGACTTTC.

The table lists this clone with a count of one. V usage is TRBV7-9 and J usage is TRBJ2-2; no clear D. From germline, CDR1 is SEHNR and CDR2 FQNEAQ (reference sequence). CDR3 length equals 15 residues. V was pared by 5 bases and J by 0 bases, with 10 bases between. CDR3 loop: CASSPDGANTGELFF. The CDR3 DNA reads as TGTGCCAGCAGCCCCGACGGCGCGAACACCGGGGAGCTGTTTTTT.

This clone appeared a few times. The chain carries TRBV11-2 and TRBJ2-2; D is uncertain. CDR1 is SGHAT, CDR2 FQNNGV, per germline. The germline V and J ends were trimmed by 5 bases and 0 bases, with 19 bases remaining between them. The length of the CDR3 is 18 residues. The CDR3 spells CASSPWRQAHTNTGELFF. In DNA, the CDR3 is TGTGCCAGCAGCCCATGGCGTCAGGCGCATACGAACACCGGGGAGCTGTTTTTT.

The chain has TRBV27 and TRBJ2-7; 10 bases are shared with TRBD2. Germline V gives CDR1 MNHEY, CDR2 SMNVEV (reference sequence). Unmatched junction bases numbered 15, after V lost 3 bases and J lost 4 bases. The CDR3 is 18 residues long. The CDR3 sequence: CASSFKLPTSGEEYEQYF. For the CDR3, the DNA is TGTGCCAGCAGTTTCAAACTACCCACTAGCGGGGAAGAGTACGAGCAGTACTTC.

The V and J genes are TRBV13 and TRBJ1-2; possibly TRBD1 for D (5 bases). The germline V gene encodes CDR1 PRHDT and CDR2 FYEKMQ (reference sequence). CDR3 length: 15 residues. The V and J ends lost 6 bases and 0 bases respectively, with 14 bases between them. The CDR3 bases are TGTGCCAGCAGACACCGGGGCAGCTCTAACTATGGCTACACCTTC. As protein: CASRHRGSSNYGYTF.

The V call is TRBV10-3, the J call TRBJ1-2; the match to TRBD1 covers 8 bases. V trimming: 7 bases; J trimming: 4 bases; junction bases outside the gene matches: 8. Looked up from germline, CDR1 is ENHRY and CDR2 is SYGVKD. The length of the CDR3 is 14 residues. Here the CDR3 reads CAITPGGAGYGYTF. CDR3 in DNA: TGTGCCATCACGCCAGGGGGCGCCGGCTATGGCTACACCTTC.

The CDR3 here is CASSQRAGGTYNEQFF. The CDR3 DNA reads as TGTGCCAGCAGCCAAAGGGCGGGAGGGACCTACAATGAGCAGTTCTTC. The chain is built from TRBV7-2 and TRBJ2-1, with TRBD2 matching 9 bases. The V segment lost 5 bases and the J segment 2 bases; nucleotides outside the gene matches: 7. CDR3 size: 16 residues. Germline lookup yields CDR1 SGHTA and CDR2 FQGNSA.

The chain is built from TRBV7-8 and TRBJ1-1, with D possibly matching TRBD1 (6 bases). The CDR3 extends over 12 amino acids. Deletions cut 5 bases from V and 4 bases from J, with 8 bases between. Germline values: CDR1 SGHVS, CDR2 FQNEAQ. DNA for the CDR3: TGTGCCAGCAGCGAACAGGGCACTGAAGCTTTCTTT. Residues: CASSEQGTEAFF.

CDR3 bases: TGTGCCAGCAGCCAACGGGCGGGACTCACAGATACGCAGTATTTT. This gives the protein CASSQRAGLTDTQYF. The chain employs TRBV4-2 and TRBJ2-3; the D gene is possibly TRBD2 (6 bases). The length of the CDR3 is 15 residues. The V gene's germline CDR1 is LGHNA and CDR2 YNFKEQ. V was cut by 2 bases and J by 2 bases, with 11 bases left in between.

The chain links TRBV28 to TRBJ1-4; D may be TRBD1 (6 bases). Trimming cost V 6 bases and J 8 bases, with 19 bases left between them. CDR1 is MDHEN, CDR2 SYDVKM, per germline. This CDR3 has 15 residues. The DNA of the CDR3 is TGTGCCAGCAGAATAGGGGGGATGGGAGTCGAAAAACTGTTTTTT. Residues: CASRIGGMGVEKLFF.

The CDR3: CASSIGGRETQYF. The CDR3, as DNA: TGTGCCAGTAGTATAGGGGGGCGGGAGACCCAGTACTTC. This chain links TRBV19 with TRBJ2-5; a weak D match, TRBD1 (6 bases). CDR1 and CDR2 (germline): LNHDA, SQIVND (reference sequence). The V and J ends lost 1 base and 5 bases respectively, with 8 bases between them. CDR3 length equals 13 residues.